These 32 T cell receptor beta chains originate from one sample sequenced in a study of somatic mutations in cytotoxic T cells in rheumatoid arthritis. The data were produced by immunoSEQ multiplex PCR, yet TCRdb's version contains in-frame clones alone and is incomplete. This sample has 11,000 or so clones, with roughly 80% found just once. Input material: CD8+ T cells sorted from blood. Source of these receptors: a middle-aged woman in good health.

The chain joins TRBV27 to TRBJ2-7; D unclear. The CDR3 is 13 amino acids. Looked up from germline, CDR1 is MNHEY and CDR2 is SMNVEV (reference sequence). V was trimmed by 5 bases and J by 3 bases, leaving 11 bases between them. The CDR3 loop is CASSQGRSYEQYF. CDR3 DNA sequence: TGTGCCAGCAGTCAAGGACGGAGCTACGAGCAGTACTTC.

The sample holds one count of this clone. The V gene is TRBV2, the J gene TRBJ1-6; D not resolved. The germline CDR1 and CDR2 sequences are SNHLY and FYNNEI. The CDR3 totals 16 residues. The V end was cut by 6 bases, the J end by 8 bases, with 20 bases between. DNA of the CDR3: TGTGCCAGCAGAGATATGTACGTAGGAGTGGATTCACCCCTCCACTTT. This sequence encodes CASRDMYVGVDSPLHF.

V usage is TRBV6-6 and J usage is TRBJ2-1; D gene ambiguous. CDR3 length: 13 amino acids. CDR1 is MNHNY and CDR2 is SVGAGI in the germline V gene (reference sequence). V lost 0 bases to trimming and J lost 3 bases, with 3 bases between them. CDR3 residues: CASSYSDYNEQFF. In DNA, the CDR3 is TGTGCCAGCAGTTACTCCGACTACAATGAGCAGTTCTTC.

This chain links TRBV13 with TRBJ1-1; D may be TRBD1 (5 bases). CDR3 length: 19 residues. The germline V gene has CDR1 PRHDT and CDR2 FYEKMQ (reference sequence). Trimming cost V 2 bases and J 5 bases, with 27 bases left between them. The CDR3 region has the DNA TGTGCCAGCAGCTTAAGGACGAAGGGTAATACCCAGGGTAGGACTGAAGCTTTCTTT. Protein: CASSLRTKGNTQGRTEAFF. The entire variable domain, with the rest obtained from reference TRBV13 and TRBJ1-1, is as follows: AAGVIQSPRHLIKEKRETATLKCYPIPRHDTVYWYQQGPGQDPQFLISFYEKMQSDKGSIPDRFSAQQFSDYHSELNMSSLELGDSALYFCASSLRTKGNTQGRTEAFFGQGTRLTVV.

About this clone: The junction departs from the called germline gene at one end, perhaps through a read error. The rearrangement links TRBV5-5 to TRBJ2-7; 9 bases match TRBD1. The CDR3 has 15 amino acids. Germline V CDR1 and CDR2: SGHKS, YYEKEE (reference sequence). CDR3 sequence: CACSKPGQGYLEQYF. In DNA, the CDR3 is TGTGCCTGCAGCAAGCCGGGACAGGGTTATCTCGAGCAGTACTTC.

The rearrangement joins TRBV4-3 to TRBJ2-1, with 9 bases that match TRBD2. The germline V gene encodes CDR1 LGHNA and CDR2 YSLEER. The CDR3 is 18 amino acids. The V and J ends lost 1 base and 4 bases, in that order; junction bases with no gene match: 11. The CDR3 is CASSQAASASGIYNEQFF. The CDR3 coding sequence is TGCGCCAGCAGCCAAGCCGCGTCGGCTAGCGGGATATACAATGAGCAGTTCTTC.

The chain combines TRBV5-1 with TRBJ2-3, with 7 bases aligning to TRBD2. The CDR3 loop spans 16 amino acids. Looked up from germline, CDR1 is SGHRS and CDR2 is YFSETQ. With 1 base clipped from V and 2 bases from J, the junction kept 7 bases outside the gene matches. Here the CDR3 reads CASSLYRDYLTDTQYF. For the CDR3, the DNA is TGCGCCAGCAGCTTGTACCGGGACTACCTCACAGATACGCAGTATTTT.

The J gene is TRBJ2-1, the V gene TRBV15, with a possible D match to TRBD2 (6 bases). The germline V and J ends were trimmed by 5 bases and 9 bases, with 14 bases remaining between them. Germline V gene lookup returns CDR1 LNHNV and CDR2 YYDKDF (reference sequence). The CDR3 is 13 residues long. The DNA for the CDR3 is TGTGCCACCAGCTCGGAGGGGCCGAGTGAGCAGTTCTTC. It encodes CATSSEGPSEQFF.

This clone occurred a few times. The chain links TRBV11-2 to TRBJ2-5; no clear D. With 1 base removed from V and 4 bases from J, the gap between germline ends came to 7 bases. Germline V lookup: CDR1 SGHAT, CDR2 FQNNGV. There are 13 residues in the CDR3. The CDR3, as DNA: TGTGCCAGCAGCTTAGGGGCAGGAGAGACCCAGTACTTC. This sequence encodes CASSLGAGETQYF.

Here the CDR3 reads CASSVWGTGANTGELFF. Here the CDR3 DNA reads TGTGCCAGCAGCGTATGGGGGACAGGGGCTAACACCGGGGAGCTGTTTTTT. The genes are TRBV9 and TRBJ2-2, with 10 bases fitting TRBD1. J was trimmed by 2 bases and V by 1 base; bases with no gene match: 5. This CDR3 is built from 17 residues. Per the germline V gene, CDR1 is SGDLS and CDR2 is YYNGEE.

The chain combines TRBV27 with TRBJ2-1, with D unclear. Germline V CDR1 and CDR2: MNHEY, SMNVEV (reference sequence). The CDR3 has 14 residues. V was trimmed by 5 bases and J by 3 bases, leaving 11 bases between them. CDR3 coding DNA: TGTGCCAGCAGTCCGCTGGACGGCTACAATGAGCAGTTCTTC. This codes for CASSPLDGYNEQFF.

V gene TRBV27 combines with J gene TRBJ2-1; 8 nucleotides match TRBD1. The CDR3 covers 16 residues. Germline CDR1 is MNHEY and CDR2 is SMNVEV (reference sequence). Trimming removed 0 bases from V and 3 bases from J; junction bases left unmatched: 4. CDR3 region: CASSLSTGAVYNEQFF. The DNA of the CDR3 is TGTGCCAGCAGTTTATCGACAGGGGCGGTCTACAATGAGCAGTTCTTC.

The CDR3 coding sequence is TGTGCCAGTAGTATCCCATGGACTGGAAGGAATAATGAGCAGTTCTTC. Translation: CASSIPWTGRNNEQFF. The chain employs TRBV19 and TRBJ2-1; tentative D call: TRBD2 (5 bases). The V gene's germline CDR1 is LNHDA and CDR2 SQIVND (reference sequence). V dropped 3 bases and J dropped 7 bases, with 19 bases sitting between them. The length of the CDR3 is 16 residues.

This chain joins TRBV9 and TRBJ1-2, with 7 bases fitting TRBD1. The V gene end was trimmed by 4 bases and the J gene end by 5 bases; junction bases not matched to a gene: 8. The CDR3 has 14 residues. Germline V gene sequence: CDR1 SGDLS, CDR2 YYNGEE. CDR3 in DNA: TGTGCCAGCAGCCCTTCGGACAGGCCGTATGGCTACACCTTC. Protein: CASSPSDRPYGYTF.

This clone was recorded a few times. This chain joins TRBV10-3 and TRBJ1-1; 8 bases line up with TRBD1. The CDR3 consists of 15 residues. V was clipped by 5 bases and J by 1 base; unmatched bases: 6. Germline V gene lookup returns CDR1 ENHRY and CDR2 SYGVKD. The CDR3 DNA follows: TGTGCCATCAGTCCAACTGACAGGGGGAACACTGAAGCTTTCTTT. It is translated as CAISPTDRGNTEAFF.

CDR3: CASRTGVDTQYF. CDR3 nucleotides: TGCGCCAGCCGCACAGGGGTGGATACGCAGTATTTT. This rearrangement joins TRBV5-1 to TRBJ2-3, with 7 bases aligning to TRBD1. Germline CDR1 reads SGHRS; CDR2 reads YFSETQ. J gave up 6 bases and V 7 bases, and 5 bases lay outside the gene matches. The CDR3 is 12 amino acids.

The gene calls are TRBV29-1 and TRBJ2-7; 8 bases match TRBD2. V shed 3 bases and J 2 bases; nucleotides not matched to a gene: 6. CDR1 SQVTM and CDR2 ANQGSEA come from the germline V gene. The CDR3 runs to 14 residues. The CDR3 DNA sequence: TGCAGCGTTGAGGAACCGGGACTAGCCTACGAGCAGTACTTC. Its translation: CSVEEPGLAYEQYF.

The rearrangement joins TRBV19 to TRBJ2-1; D remains ambiguous. The CDR3 length is 15 residues. Germline V gene data show CDR1 as LNHDA and CDR2 as SQIVND (reference sequence). V was shortened by 4 bases and J by 2 bases, with 12 bases between the two germline ends. In DNA form, the CDR3 reads TGTGCCAGTAGTACCCTAGAGTTTACCTACAATGAGCAGTTCTTC. This encodes CASSTLEFTYNEQFF.

This clone was detected a few times. The rearrangement uses TRBV29-1 and TRBJ2-2, with unresolved D. Germline CDR1 reads SQVTM; CDR2 reads ANQGSEA. CDR3 length: 12 amino acids. V lost 3 bases and J 1 base, leaving 3 bases between the germline ends. CDR3 in amino acids: CSVDQNTGELFF. The CDR3, as DNA: TGCAGCGTTGATCAGAACACCGGGGAGCTGTTTTTT.

This clone was counted only a few times. V is TRBV13 and J is TRBJ1-1, with D perhaps TRBD1 (6 bases). Germline lookup yields CDR1 PRHDT and CDR2 FYEKMQ (reference sequence). The CDR3 runs to 17 residues. Between the trimmed V and J ends, which lost 2 bases and 3 bases, there was a span of 19 bases. The CDR3 DNA sequence: TGTGCCAGCAGCTTATCCCAGGGGCCTCCTTTGGACACTGAAGCTTTCTTT. This translates into CASSLSQGPPLDTEAFF.

This clone was found once. The chain uses TRBV19 and TRBJ2-7; D remains ambiguous. Trimming took 3 bases from V and 0 from J, leaving 9 bases between them. The CDR3 covers 14 residues. CDR1 is LNHDA, CDR2 SQIVND, per germline (reference sequence). CDR3 nucleotides: TGTGCCAGTAGTATCCCAGGAAACTCCTACGAGCAGTACTTC. As protein: CASSIPGNSYEQYF.

The chain carries TRBV25-1 and TRBJ1-1; possibly TRBD1 for D (5 bases). The V gene's germline CDR1 is MGHDK and CDR2 SYGVNS. The CDR3 covers 12 residues. V dropped 11 bases and J dropped 4 bases, with 14 bases sitting between them. The CDR3 DNA follows: TGTGCCTCCCTCTCGGGGGGCACTGAAGCTTTCTTT. Translation: CASLSGGTEAFF.

The chain combines TRBV6-5 with TRBJ2-2, with TRBD1 identical over 8 bases. This CDR3 has 15 amino acids. The germline CDR1 and CDR2 sequences are MNHEY and SVGAGI. The trim removed 0 bases at V and 6 bases at J, leaving 3 bases unmatched. The CDR3 bases are TGTGCCAGCAGTTACTCAGCAGGGGGCTCCGGGGAGCTGTTTTTT. Its translation: CASSYSAGGSGELFF.

The genes are TRBV5-1 and TRBJ2-7, with 7 bases matching TRBD1. The J segment lost 1 base and the V segment lost 0 bases, leaving 1 base of the junction unmatched. Looked up from germline, CDR1 is SGHRS and CDR2 is YFSETQ. The CDR3 consists of 14 residues. CDR3 DNA sequence: TGCGCCAGCAGCTTGGGGGACAGATCCTACGAGCAGTACTTC. The encoded protein is CASSLGDRSYEQYF.

The V and J genes are TRBV28 and TRBJ1-5; a possible D gene is TRBD1 (5 bases). The length of the CDR3 is 16 residues. Trimming cost V 6 bases and J 3 bases, with 18 bases left between them. Germline V gene lookup returns CDR1 MDHEN and CDR2 SYDVKM. CDR3 DNA: TGTGCCAGCAGCTTAGTTCGGTTAGGGGTCAATCAGCCCCAGCATTTT. Its translation: CASSLVRLGVNQPQHF.

The rearrangement joins TRBV18 to TRBJ1-1; D might be TRBD1 (5 bases). Germline CDR1 is KGHSH and CDR2 is LQKENI. Between the trimmed V and J ends, which lost 3 bases and 3 bases, there was a span of 8 bases. The length of the CDR3 is 13 residues. The CDR3 here is CASSPDSYTEAFF. CDR3 in DNA: TGTGCCAGCTCACCCGACAGCTACACTGAAGCTTTCTTT.

The rearrangement uses TRBV4-2 and TRBJ2-1; D call uncertain. Trimming left V 0 bases short and J 7 bases short, with 10 bases between. There are 14 residues in the CDR3. Germline values: CDR1 LGHNA, CDR2 YNFKEQ. The CDR3 DNA sequence: TGTGCCAGCAGCCAAGATGGTAACCTGAATGAGCAGTTCTTC. Translating gives CASSQDGNLNEQFF.

This rearrangement joins TRBV7-9 to TRBJ2-7, with D perhaps TRBD2 (6 bases). Trimming pared 3 bases from V and 6 bases from J, leaving 18 bases between. CDR3 length: 15 amino acids. Germline V gene data show CDR1 as SEHNR and CDR2 as FQNEAQ (reference sequence). The CDR3 here is CASSLNALAPSEQYV. The CDR3 bases are TGTGCCAGCAGCTTGAACGCGCTAGCGCCATCCGAGCAGTACGTC.

There are a few counts of this clone. The chain combines TRBV4-1 with TRBJ1-1, with D unclear. The V and J ends lost 0 bases and 1 base respectively, with 6 bases between them. This CDR3 has 14 residues. Germline-derived CDR1 and CDR2 are MGHRA and YSYEKL. The CDR3 DNA reads TGCGCCAGCAGCCAAGATTGGGGGAACACTGAAGCTTTCTTT. Translating gives CASSQDWGNTEAFF.

The chain uses TRBV19 and TRBJ2-1; D is possibly TRBD1 (6 bases). The CDR3 runs to 16 residues. The ends were cut back, 3 bases at V and 2 bases at J, with 14 bases in the middle. Germline-derived CDR1 and CDR2 are LNHDA and SQIVND (reference sequence). In DNA, the CDR3 is TGTGCCAGTAGTATTACTTGGGACAATCCCTACAATGAGCAGTTCTTC. This translates into CASSITWDNPYNEQFF.

This clone occurred a few times. The J gene is TRBJ1-5, the V gene TRBV11-2; no reliable D call. Germline-derived CDR1 and CDR2 are SGHAT and FQNNGV. The CDR3 extends over 13 amino acids. V shed 5 bases and J shed 0 bases, with 5 bases lying between them. The CDR3 nucleotides are TGTGCCAGCAGCCCGACTAGCAATCAGCCCCAGCATTTT. Its translation: CASSPTSNQPQHF. Variable domain in full (rest from reference TRBV11-2 and TRBJ1-5): EAGVAQSPRYKIIEKRQSVAFWCNPISGHATLYWYQQILGQGPKLLIQFQNNGVVDDSQLPKDRFSAERLKGVDSTLKIQPAKLEDSAVYLCASSPTSNQPQHFGDGTRLSIL.

The chain links TRBV6-1 to TRBJ2-5; 9 bases line up with TRBD2. The germline V gene encodes CDR1 MNHNS and CDR2 SASEGT. The CDR3 runs to 15 residues. V lost 2 bases, J lost 5 bases, and 6 bases stayed unmatched. The CDR3 DNA is TGTGCCAGCAGTGAACTAGCGGGAAGTGAGGAGACCCAGTACTTC. Amino acids: CASSELAGSEETQYF.